Presented here are 21 T cell receptor beta chains from one specimen sequenced in a study of neurological immune-mediated disorders. In TCRdb, the 5' RACE reads were re-called with MiXCR into one record per CDR3 protein. Among 50,000 to 60,000 distinct CDR3 sequences listed, less than 2.5% were seen once. What was sequenced was PBMCs. The source of these receptors is a man aged 50-59 years with multiple sclerosis.

This clonotype was seen repeatedly, ten times or more. The gene calls are TRBV7-9 and TRBJ2-5, with a weak D call TRBD1 (7 bases). Germline-derived CDR1 and CDR2 are SEHNR and FQNEAQ (reference sequence). The ends were cut back, 3 bases at V and 5 bases at J, with 19 bases in the middle. This CDR3 spans 16 amino acids. The CDR3 protein is CASSFGQAGRGETQYF. DNA for the CDR3: TGTGCCAGCAGCTTTGGACAGGCGGGACGAGGGGAGACCCAGTACTTC.

This clonotype was counted ten times or more. The CDR3 protein is CSVGPTSGGYEQYF. The CDR3 region has the DNA TGCAGCGTTGGGCCGACTAGCGGGGGCTACGAGCAGTACTTC. The chain recombines TRBV29-1 with TRBJ2-7; 12 bases line up with TRBD2. This CDR3 spans 14 amino acids. The V gene's germline CDR1 is SQVTM and CDR2 ANQGSEA. The V gene end was trimmed by 4 bases and the J gene end by 3 bases; junction bases not matched to a gene: 4.

Notes on this clonotype: This could be a read error, since a much larger clone is one nucleotide away. The rearrangement joins TRBV10-3 to TRBJ2-3; D might be TRBD2 (6 bases). Germline V CDR1 and CDR2: ENHRY, SYGVKD. The CDR3 sequence is 12 residues long. The CDR3 sequence: CETGTSTDTQYF. The CDR3 DNA reads TGTGAGACCGGGACTAGCACAGATACGCAGTATTTT.

In its sample, this clonotype was seen many times. This rearrangement joins TRBV6-1 to TRBJ1-2, with D possibly matching TRBD1 (5 bases). This CDR3 is 13 amino acids long. Looked up from germline, CDR1 is MNHNS and CDR2 is SASEGT. V lost 7 bases and J 4 bases, leaving 13 bases between the germline ends. The CDR3 region has the DNA TGTGCCAGCAATCCCACAGGCCTCTATGGCTACACCTTC. Translation: CASNPTGLYGYTF.

This clonotype was counted ten times or more. V gene TRBV5-1 combines with J gene TRBJ1-4; D might be TRBD1 (6 bases). V was shortened by 1 base and J by 8 bases, with 12 bases between the two germline ends. The CDR3 contains 14 residues. Germline V gene data show CDR1 as SGHRS and CDR2 as YFSETQ. The CDR3 DNA is TGCGCCAGCAGCTTGTGGGGGCCCTCGGAAAAACTGTTTTTT. As protein: CASSLWGPSEKLFF.

There are a few counts of this clonotype. Since a much larger clone is just one base distant, this may be a read error. V is TRBV5-1 and J is TRBJ2-7, with D unresolved. Germline CDR1 SGHRS, CDR2 YFSETQ. The CDR3 loop spans 13 amino acids. V dropped 0 bases and J dropped 5 bases, with 9 bases sitting between them. The CDR3 here is CASSLDHVNEQYF. The CDR3 DNA reads TGCGCCAGCAGCTTGGATCATGTCAACGAGCAGTACTTC.

The sample holds many counts of this clonotype. This chain connects TRBV20-1 to TRBJ2-7; D is possibly TRBD2 (7 bases). This CDR3 is 11 amino acids long. V was shortened by 4 bases and J by 6 bases, with 10 bases between the two germline ends. Germline lookup yields CDR1 DFQATT and CDR2 SNEGSKA (reference sequence). The CDR3 nucleotides read TGCAGTGCTATGAGGGGGGGCGAGCAGTACTTC. It is translated as CSAMRGGEQYF.

The sample holds many counts of this clonotype. The chain recombines TRBV9 with TRBJ2-4, with 8 bases identical to TRBD2. Per germline, CDR1 SGDLS and CDR2 YYNGEE. The CDR3 is 14 amino acids. V was pared by 4 bases and J by 4 bases, with 4 bases of the junction left unmatched. For the CDR3, the DNA is TGTGCCAGCAGCACGGGAGGGATGAAAAACATTCAGTACTTC. Translating it yields CASSTGGMKNIQYF.

At least ten counts were recorded for this clonotype. This chain connects TRBV4-1 to TRBJ1-5, with D unclear. CDR3 length: 16 amino acids. Trimming shortened V by 2 bases and J by 1 base, and 12 bases separated the two germline ends. The germline gives CDR1 MGHRA, CDR2 YSYEKL. The CDR3 spells CASSQLTEGSNQPQHF. CDR3 coding DNA: TGCGCCAGCAGCCAACTCACGGAAGGGAGCAATCAGCCCCAGCATTTT.

This chain connects TRBV11-2 to TRBJ2-3; no firm D call. Deletions cut 4 bases from V and 4 bases from J, with 12 bases between. In germline, CDR1 is SGHAT, CDR2 FQNNGV. There are 14 residues in the CDR3. This chain's CDR3 is CASSSRMPSDTQYF. The CDR3 coding sequence is TGTGCCAGCAGCTCCCGTATGCCGTCAGATACGCAGTATTTT.

This clonotype was observed a handful of times. A single base separates this from a much larger clone, so it may be a read error. The chain recombines TRBV5-1 with TRBJ2-1; unclear D gene. The CDR3 covers 14 residues. Per germline, CDR1 SGHRS and CDR2 YFSETQ. The CDR3 is CASSLARVGNAQFF. CDR3 nucleotides: TGCGCCAGCAGCTTGGCAAGGGTTGGCAATGCGCAGTTCTTC.

The table lists this clonotype with many counts. The chain links TRBV10-2 to TRBJ1-4; perhaps TRBD1 as D (5 bases). This CDR3 comprises 13 residues. With 8 bases removed from V and 2 bases from J, the gap between germline ends came to 9 bases. Germline-derived CDR1 and CDR2 are WSHSY and SAAADI. The CDR3 loop is CASHGATNEKLFF. CDR3 nucleotides: TGCGCCAGCCACGGGGCGACTAATGAAAAACTGTTTTTT.

Ten or more counts support this clonotype. The chain links TRBV20-1 to TRBJ2-5; 7 nucleotides align to TRBD2. Per the germline V gene, CDR1 is DFQATT and CDR2 is SNEGSKA (reference sequence). CDR3 size: 15 residues. V lost 1 base and J lost 2; bases outside the gene matches: 7. As DNA, the CDR3 is TGCAGTGCTAGAGGAGGACTAGGGCAGCAAGAGACCCAGTACTTC. Protein sequence: CSARGGLGQQETQYF.

This clonotype appeared many times. The genes are TRBV15 and TRBJ1-6; 10 nucleotides align to TRBD1. Germline values: CDR1 LNHNV, CDR2 YYDKDF (reference sequence). V lost 1 base, J lost 8 bases, and 5 bases stayed unmatched. There are 16 residues in the CDR3. CDR3 amino acids: CATSRGRDRGDSPLHF. CDR3 DNA sequence: TGTGCCACCAGCAGAGGGAGGGACAGGGGAGATTCACCCCTCCACTTT.

This clonotype was seen repeatedly, ten times or more. Here the CDR3 DNA reads TGTGCCAGCAGTGCGGGGGGGACCGGGGAGCTGTTTTTT. Protein sequence: CASSAGGTGELFF. This chain connects TRBV6-4 to TRBJ2-2, with TRBD2 matching 8 bases. V shed 4 bases and J 5 bases; nucleotides not matched to a gene: 0. CDR3 length: 13 residues. Germline V gene data show CDR1 as MRHNA and CDR2 as SNTAGT.

At least ten counts were recorded for this clonotype. The V and J genes are TRBV6-5 and TRBJ1-1; TRBD1 might be the D (5 bases). Germline V lookup: CDR1 MNHEY, CDR2 SVGAGI. The V end lost 0 bases, the J end lost 4 bases, and 15 bases lay between the germline ends. This CDR3 comprises 16 residues. For the CDR3, the DNA is TGTGCCAGCAGTTACTCTGGGGCAGGGTTGGCCACTGAAGCTTTCTTT. Amino acid sequence: CASSYSGAGLATEAFF.

This clonotype showed up many times. The gene calls are TRBV19 and TRBJ2-7; D is unclear. The length of the CDR3 is 12 residues. CDR1 LNHDA and CDR2 SQIVND come from the germline V gene (reference sequence). The V end lost 5 bases, the J end lost 7 bases, and 12 bases lay between the germline ends. The CDR3 sequence: CASSFRAGEQYF. The DNA for the CDR3 is TGTGCCAGTAGTTTTCGAGCTGGGGAGCAGTACTTC.

This clonotype was found many times. The chain links TRBV7-3 to TRBJ1-1, with a tentative D call TRBD1 (6 bases). The CDR3 length is 14 residues. V was trimmed by 5 bases and J by 5 bases, leaving 15 bases between them. Germline CDR1 reads SGHTA; CDR2 reads FQGTGA. Here the CDR3 reads CASSVQGTETEAFF. As DNA, the CDR3 is TGTGCCAGCAGCGTACAGGGCACGGAAACTGAAGCTTTCTTT.

This clonotype was recorded at least ten times. The chain uses TRBV5-5 and TRBJ2-2, with D perhaps matching TRBD1 (6 bases). CDR3 length equals 14 residues. V was trimmed by 0 bases and J by 5 bases, leaving 8 bases between them. The V gene's germline CDR1 is SGHKS and CDR2 YYEKEE (reference sequence). The CDR3 sequence is CASSLVQGTGELFF. As DNA, the CDR3 is TGTGCCAGCAGCTTGGTCCAGGGGACCGGGGAGCTGTTTTTT.

This clonotype was counted at least ten times. The chain joins TRBV29-1 to TRBJ2-7; perhaps TRBD1 as D (6 bases). Germline assignment: CDR1 SQVTM and CDR2 ANQGSEA. V lost 5 bases, J lost 6 bases, and 14 bases lay in between. This CDR3 region has 12 residues. The CDR3 loop is CSVQQGAGEQYF. The CDR3 nucleotides are TGCAGCGTTCAACAGGGTGCTGGCGAGCAGTACTTC.

This clonotype appeared many times. The chain is built from TRBV5-1 and TRBJ2-5; 8 positions match TRBD2. CDR1 is SGHRS, CDR2 YFSETQ, per germline. With V trimmed by 0 bases and J by 2 bases, 6 bases remained unmatched. This CDR3 contains 16 residues. The CDR3 protein is CASSLAFGTRQETQYF. CDR3 bases: TGCGCCAGCAGCTTGGCATTCGGGACTAGGCAAGAGACCCAGTACTTC.